This T cell receptor (beta chain) was sequenced in a study of OX40 agonist ivuxolimab in advanced cancers. About the study: Patients treated during dose escalation were battling hepatocellular carcinoma, melanoma, renal cell or head and neck cancer. Partial response was recorded in three patients: one hepatocellular carcinoma and two cutaneous melanoma cases. The eligibility criteria allowed prior anti-PD-1, anti-PD-L1 or anti-CTLA-4 therapy, and about 40% had some.

Study-level points and caveats: Clonal expansion by week 6 occurred in CD4+ and CD8+ blood T cells (at 0.1 to 3.0 mg/kg).

The repertoire was sequenced with immunoSEQ multiplex PCR; TCRdb's copy has only in-frame clones and lacks some. Of about 55,000 clones in the sample, 80% were seen once. A note on this clone: Its antigen is not identified.

The TCR sequence derives from an adult with an advanced solid tumor such as melanoma, head and neck, liver or kidney cancer. Sequencing used CD4+ or CD8+ T cells sorted from blood, obtained in a trial of the OX40 agonist ivuxolimab.

CDR3 nucleotide sequence: TGTGCCAGCAGCTTTTCGGGGGCGGGAGGGGACAATGAGCAGTTCTTC. It specifies CASSFSGAGGDNEQFF. The chain couples TRBV11-3 to TRBJ2-1, with TRBD2 identical over 9 bases. Trimming removed 3 bases from V and 5 bases from J; junction bases left unmatched: 8. The CDR3 length is 16 residues. Germline CDR1 and CDR2: SGHNT and YENEEA.